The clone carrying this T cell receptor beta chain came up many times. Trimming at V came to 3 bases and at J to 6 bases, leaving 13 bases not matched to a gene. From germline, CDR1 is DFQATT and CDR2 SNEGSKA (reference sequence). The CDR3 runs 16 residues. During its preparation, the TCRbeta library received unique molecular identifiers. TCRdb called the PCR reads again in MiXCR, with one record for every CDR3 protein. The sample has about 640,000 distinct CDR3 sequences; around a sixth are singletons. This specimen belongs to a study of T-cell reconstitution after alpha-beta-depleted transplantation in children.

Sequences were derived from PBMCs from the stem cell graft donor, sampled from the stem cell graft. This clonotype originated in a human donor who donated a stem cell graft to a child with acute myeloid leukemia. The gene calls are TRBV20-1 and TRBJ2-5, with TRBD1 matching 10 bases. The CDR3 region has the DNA TGCAGTGCTAGTCTCGTCCGGGACAGGGGTCGAAAGACCCAGTACTTC. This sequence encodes CSASLVRDRGRKTQYF.